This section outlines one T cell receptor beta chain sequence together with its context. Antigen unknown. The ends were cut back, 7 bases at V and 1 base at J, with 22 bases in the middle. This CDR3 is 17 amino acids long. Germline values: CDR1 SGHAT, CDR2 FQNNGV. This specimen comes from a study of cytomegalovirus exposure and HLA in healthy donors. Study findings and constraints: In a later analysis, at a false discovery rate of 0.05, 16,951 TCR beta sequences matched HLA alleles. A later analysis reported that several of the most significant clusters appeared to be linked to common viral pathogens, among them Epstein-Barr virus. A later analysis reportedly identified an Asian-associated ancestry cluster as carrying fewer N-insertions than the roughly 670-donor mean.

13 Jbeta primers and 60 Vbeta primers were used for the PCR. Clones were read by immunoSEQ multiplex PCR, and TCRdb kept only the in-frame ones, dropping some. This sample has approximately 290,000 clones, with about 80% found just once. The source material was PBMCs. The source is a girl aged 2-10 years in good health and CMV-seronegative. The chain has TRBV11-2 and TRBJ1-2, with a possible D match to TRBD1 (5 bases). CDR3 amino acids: CASIVKLGPGLNYGYTF. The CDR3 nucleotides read TGTGCCAGCATCGTAAAGTTGGGGCCTGGCCTTAACTATGGCTACACCTTC.